Listed below are T cell receptor beta chains from one sample, sequenced in a study of shared clonotypes between healthy human individuals. The protocol was immunoSEQ multiplex PCR, while the TCRdb copy is restricted to in-frame clones and leaves out a portion. The sample carries approximately 1.1 million clones, around 78% recorded once. The sequencing sample was made of memory CD4+ T cells from PBMCs. These receptors were collected from a man aged 18 to 29 in good health. Some clones in this sample may be carry-over from other donors' samples. Each CDR3 is given with its conserved first and last residue. D genes are given only for firm matches. Rows may omit the clone size; those that give it use once, few, many or a size class.

abundance,v_gene,d_gene,j_gene,CDR3aa,CDR3nt
.,TRBV10-3,.,TRBJ1-2,CAISDPGPATNYGYTF,TGTGCCATCAGTGACCCTGGTCCAGCTACTAACTATGGCTACACCTTC
.,TRBV6-5,.,TRBJ2-2,CASGSGPGGELFF,TGTGCCAGCGGTAGCGGCCCAGGGGGGGAGCTGTTTTTT
few,TRBV5-4,.,TRBJ1-4,CASSSEMGSATNEKLFF,TGTGCCAGCAGCTCGGAGATGGGGTCGGCAACTAATGAAAAACTGTTTTTT
.,TRBV30,TRBD2,TRBJ2-5,CAWSSRAGTSGRARETQYF,TGTGCCTGGAGTTCTCGGGCAGGGACTAGCGGGAGGGCCCGAGAGACCCAGTACTTC
once,TRBV18,.,TRBJ2-7,CASSPDGAEQYF,TGTGCCAGCTCACCCGACGGCGCCGAACAGTACTTC
.,TRBV18,TRBD1,TRBJ1-1,CASSPSAGGGGRGTEAFF,TGTGCCAGCTCACCCTCGGCGGGGGGAGGGGGCCGGGGCACTGAAGCTTTCTTT
.,TRBV18,.,TRBJ2-7,CASSPGGYEQYF,TGTGCCAGCTCACCAGGAGGTTACGAGCAGTACTTC
.,TRBV6-1,.,TRBJ1-5,CASTLTGSNQPQHF,TGTGCCAGCACCTTAACAGGGAGCAATCAGCCCCAGCATTTT
.,TRBV10-3,.,TRBJ2-1,CAITDGLGNEQFF,TGTGCCATCACCGACGGCTTGGGGAATGAGCAGTTCTTC
.,TRBV28,.,TRBJ2-3,CASSLSPYQYF,TGTGCCAGCAGTTTATCACCGTACCAGTATTTT
.,TRBV5-4,.,TRBJ1-2,CASSSQGQTWGYTF,TGTGCCAGCAGCTCCCAAGGACAGACGTGGGGCTACACCTTC
.,TRBV5-1,.,TRBJ1-5,CASSLSGSSNQPQHF,TGCGCCAGCAGCTTGTCCGGGAGTAGCAATCAGCCCCAGCATTTT
.,TRBV2,.,TRBJ1-2,CASTSVGGEGSNYGYTF,TGTGCCAGCACCTCTGTGGGTGGGGAGGGATCTAACTATGGCTACACCTTC
few,TRBV5-6,TRBD1,TRBJ1-2,CASSQDRRNGYTF,TGTGCCAGCAGCCAGGACAGGAGGAATGGCTACACCTTC
.,TRBV21-1,.,TRBJ2-7,CASSKPTGGFEEQYF,TGTGCCAGCAGCAAACCCACAGGGGGCTTTGAAGAGCAGTACTTC
.,TRBV15,.,TRBJ2-5,CATSRGGLEETQYF,TGTGCCACCAGCAGAGGGGGGCTGGAAGAGACCCAGTACTTC
.,TRBV4-3,.,TRBJ1-3,CASSQEWVAGPSGNTIYF,TGCGCCAGCAGCCAAGAATGGGTCGCAGGGCCCTCTGGAAACACCATATATTTT
few,TRBV4-2,.,TRBJ2-1,CASSRPGTPINEQFF,TGTGCCAGCAGCCGCCCCGGGACACCAATCAATGAGCAGTTCTTC
.,TRBV5-1,.,TRBJ2-5,CASTQGGETQYF,TGCGCATCCACGCAAGGCGGGGAGACCCAGTACTTC
.,TRBV6-6,.,TRBJ2-7,CASSQGGYEQYF,TGTGCCAGCAGCCAGGGGGGGTACGAGCAGTACTTC
.,TRBV29-1,.,TRBJ2-5,CSGLLGAETQYF,TGCAGCGGGCTGCTGGGGGCTGAGACCCAGTACTTC
.,TRBV10-3,TRBD1,TRBJ1-1,CAISATGGRAEAFF,TGTGCCATCAGTGCGACAGGGGGCCGAGCTGAAGCTTTCTTT
.,TRBV18,.,TRBJ1-2,CASSPPERYGYTF,TGTGCCAGCTCACCACCCGAGCGCTATGGCTACACCTTC
.,TRBV28,TRBD1,TRBJ2-7,CASSPRTGEQYF,TGTGCCAGCAGTCCCAGGACAGGTGAGCAGTACTTC
.,TRBV7-8,.,TRBJ1-4,CASSLGGAPPNEKLFF,TGTGCCAGCAGCTTAGGCGGGGCGCCGCCTAATGAAAAACTGTTTTTT
few,TRBV5-1,.,TRBJ2-7,CASSFGNNSYEQYF,TGCGCCAGCAGCTTCGGGAACAACTCCTACGAGCAGTACTTC
few,TRBV7-9,.,TRBJ2-7,CASSARDGYEQYF,TGTGCCAGCAGCGCGCGGGACGGCTACGAGCAGTACTTC
.,TRBV28,TRBD1,TRBJ1-4,CASRLGQGHEKLFF,TGTGCCAGCAGACTCGGACAGGGACACGAAAAACTGTTTTTT
.,TRBV10-3,TRBD2,TRBJ2-7,CAISESSASGYEQYF,TGTGCCATCAGTGAGTCATCTGCTAGCGGCTACGAGCAGTACTTC
.,TRBV9,TRBD2,TRBJ2-2,CASSPGLGASTGELFF,TGTGCCAGCAGCCCAGGACTAGGGGCGAGCACCGGGGAGCTGTTTTTT
.,TRBV5-1,.,TRBJ2-5,CASSLTLQETQYF,TGCGCCAGCAGCTTGACCCTACAAGAGACCCAGTACTTC
.,TRBV7-2,TRBD1,TRBJ1-5,CASSLAGTGGYNQPQHF,TGTGCCAGCAGCTTGGCTGGGACAGGAGGTTACAATCAGCCCCAGCATTTT
.,TRBV7-9,.,TRBJ1-3,CASKDRGNTIYF,TGTGCCAGCAAAGACAGGGGAAACACCATATATTTT
.,TRBV7-9,TRBD1,TRBJ1-3,CASSPSGQGSSGNTIYF,TGTGCCAGCAGCCCCTCGGGACAGGGGAGCTCTGGAAACACCATATATTTT
few,TRBV28,.,TRBJ1-1,CASTTLVPAEAFF,TGTGCCAGCACCACGCTTGTGCCAGCTGAAGCTTTCTTT
.,TRBV11-2,.,TRBJ2-3,CASSSGWMDTQYF,TGTGCCAGCAGCTCCGGTTGGATGGATACGCAGTATTTT
few,TRBV5-6,.,TRBJ1-3,CASSLRGKTSGNTIYF,TGTGCCAGCAGCTTGAGGGGTAAGACCTCTGGAAACACCATATATTTT
.,TRBV10-3,.,TRBJ2-1,CAISEERYYNEQFF,TGTGCCATCAGTGAGGAAAGGTACTACAATGAGCAGTTCTTC
.,TRBV28,TRBD1,TRBJ2-7,CASSQGQGAREQYF,TGTGCCAGCAGTCAGGGACAGGGGGCACGGGAGCAGTACTTC
.,TRBV5-1,TRBD2,TRBJ2-5,CASSLALAGMQETQYF,TGCGCCAGCAGCTTGGCCCTAGCGGGTATGCAAGAGACCCAGTACTTC
.,TRBV10-1,.,TRBJ2-5,CASSRQVQETQYF,TGCGCCAGCAGCAGACAGGTCCAAGAGACCCAGTACTTC
.,TRBV5-1,TRBD2,TRBJ2-1,CASSPGGLAGERSYNEQFF,TGCGCCAGCAGCCCGGGAGGGCTAGCGGGAGAACGATCCTACAATGAGCAGTTCTTC
.,TRBV28,TRBD1,TRBJ1-2,CASSHGTDYGYTF,TGTGCCAGCAGTCACGGGACAGACTATGGCTACACCTTC
.,TRBV27,.,TRBJ2-5,CASSQNRETQYF,TGTGCCAGCAGTCAAAATCGGGAGACCCAGTACTTC
.,TRBV27,.,TRBJ1-2,CASKVGPWGGYTF,TGTGCCAGCAAAGTGGGGCCCTGGGGTGGCTACACCTTC
.,TRBV28,TRBD2,TRBJ2-7,CASSSTQRREGHREQYF,TGTGCCAGCAGTTCGACCCAACGGCGGGAGGGCCATCGAGAGCAGTACTTC
.,TRBV9,.,TRBJ1-3,CASSGQRSGNTIYF,TGTGCCAGCAGCGGACAGCGCTCTGGAAACACCATATATTTT
.,TRBV27,.,TRBJ2-3,CASRYSRSTDTQYF,TGTGCCAGCCGCTATTCAAGGAGCACAGATACGCAGTATTTT